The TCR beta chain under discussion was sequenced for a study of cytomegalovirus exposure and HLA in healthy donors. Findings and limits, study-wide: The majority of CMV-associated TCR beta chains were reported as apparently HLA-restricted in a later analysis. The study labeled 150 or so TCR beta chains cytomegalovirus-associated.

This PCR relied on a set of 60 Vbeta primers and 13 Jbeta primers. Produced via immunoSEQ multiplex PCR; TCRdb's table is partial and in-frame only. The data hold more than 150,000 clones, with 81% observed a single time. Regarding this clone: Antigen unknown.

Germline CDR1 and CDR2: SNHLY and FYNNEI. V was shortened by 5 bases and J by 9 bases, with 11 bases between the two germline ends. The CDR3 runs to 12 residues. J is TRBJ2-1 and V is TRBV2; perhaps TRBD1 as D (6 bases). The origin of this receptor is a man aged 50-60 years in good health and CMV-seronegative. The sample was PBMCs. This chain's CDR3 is CASSNRVGEQFF. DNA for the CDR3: TGTGCCAGCAGTAACAGGGTTGGTGAGCAGTTCTTC.